Listed below are T cell receptor beta chains from one sample, sequenced in a study of OX40 agonist ivuxolimab in advanced cancers. Method: immunoSEQ multiplex PCR; TCRdb's copy keeps in-frame clones and lacks some. The sample has over 95,000 clones, about 79% seen once. Specimen: CD4+ or CD8+ T cells sorted from blood, collected in a trial of the OX40 agonist ivuxolimab. Receptor source: an adult with an advanced solid tumor such as melanoma, head and neck, liver or kidney cancer. CDR3s include the opening cysteine and the closing phenylalanine or tryptophan. D genes are given only for firm matches. Size tells how often a clone was seen (once, few, many) or the class of an expanded clone, and some rows leave it out.

V gene	J gene	D gene	clone size	CDR3 DNA	CDR3 protein
TRBV6-5	TRBJ2-7	.	.	TGTGCCAGCACACCGAGACAGGATTCCTACGAGCAGTACTTC	CASTPRQDSYEQYF
TRBV28	TRBJ2-7	TRBD2	.	TGTGCCAGCAGCCCTCGGTCAGCGGGGCCTACTGACGAGCAGTACTTC	CASSPRSAGPTDEQYF
TRBV5-1	TRBJ2-1	.	.	TGCGCCAGCAACCCCGGGAGCCAGTACAATGAGCAGTTCTTC	CASNPGSQYNEQFF
TRBV28	TRBJ1-2	TRBD1	.	TGTGCCAGCAGGTGGACAGGGAGAGGCTACACCTTC	CASRWTGRGYTF
TRBV30	TRBJ2-2	.	.	TGTGCCTGGACTTCGTGGGGCGGGGAGCTGTTTTTT	CAWTSWGGELFF
TRBV11-2	TRBJ2-7	TRBD2	.	TGTGCCAGCAGCGTGACTAGCGGGGCACCCTACGAGCAGTACTTC	CASSVTSGAPYEQYF
TRBV28	TRBJ1-2	.	.	TGTGCCAGCAGTTTTACAGGGTATGGCTACACCTTC	CASSFTGYGYTF
TRBV6-1	TRBJ1-2	.	once	TGTGCCACCAAGGACAGAAACTCCTATGGCTACACCTTC	CATKDRNSYGYTF
TRBV5-5	TRBJ2-1	TRBD2	few	TGTGCCAGCAGCCCGTCCCAAAGCGGGAGTTTAAATGAGCAGTTCTTC	CASSPSQSGSLNEQFF
TRBV19	TRBJ2-1	.	.	TGTGCCAGTAGTATGGGGCCTAGCTACAATGAGCAGTTCTTC	CASSMGPSYNEQFF
TRBV5-1	TRBJ1-5	.	.	TGCGCCAGCAGCTTGGCCGGGACTAATAGCAATCAGCCCCAGCATTTT	CASSLAGTNSNQPQHF